The 24 T cell receptor beta chains below all came from one sample that was sequenced in a study of blood T cells in healthy people across ages. A second PCR, run for roughly 7 to 12 cycles, used a sample-barcoded 5' primer plus a J-beta primer mix. TCRdb reprocessed the 5' RACE reads with MiXCR, giving one entry per CDR3 protein. The sample lists around 750,000 distinct CDR3 sequences, roughly 50% occurring once. Sequencing was performed on blood. Receptor source: an elderly man in good health.

This chain links TRBV5-1 with TRBJ2-7; the match to TRBD1 covers 10 bases. Germline CDR1 is SGHRS and CDR2 is YFSETQ. The trim removed 0 bases at V and 2 bases at J, leaving 5 bases unmatched. The CDR3 covers 16 residues. CDR3 DNA: TGCGCCAGCAGCTTGGCCGGGACAGGGGTCACCTACGAGCAGTACTTC. This sequence encodes CASSLAGTGVTYEQYF.

V and J are TRBV29-1 and TRBJ2-7, with a weak D call TRBD2 (6 bases). The CDR3 is 13 residues long. CDR1 is SQVTM, CDR2 ANQGSEA, per germline. The V gene lost 6 bases and the J gene lost 3 bases, with 15 bases spanning the gap. CDR3 in DNA: TGCAGCGTGGGGGGAGACATCGGCTACGAGCAGTACTTC. Translating it yields CSVGGDIGYEQYF.

The rearrangement uses TRBV20-1 and TRBJ1-2, with 10 bases that match TRBD1. From germline, CDR1 is DFQATT and CDR2 SNEGSKA (reference sequence). The ends lost 6 bases at V and 2 bases at J; junction bases unmatched: 3. The CDR3 is 13 amino acids. CDR3 sequence: CSAGGQGNYGYTF. DNA of the CDR3: TGCAGTGCGGGGGGACAGGGGAACTATGGCTACACCTTC.

V gene TRBV3-1 combines with J gene TRBJ2-1; 9 bases match TRBD2. The CDR3 is 14 amino acids. Germline assignment: CDR1 LGHDT and CDR2 YNNKEL (reference sequence). With V trimmed by 4 bases and J by 6 bases, 4 bases remained unmatched. CDR3 region: CASSLRTSANEQFF. In nucleotides, the CDR3 is TGTGCCAGCAGCCTTCGGACTAGCGCCAATGAGCAGTTCTTC.

The chain joins TRBV5-1 to TRBJ1-5; D is ambiguous. Trimming cost V 0 bases and J 3 bases, with 7 bases left between them. This CDR3 has 14 amino acids. Germline values: CDR1 SGHRS, CDR2 YFSETQ. The CDR3 DNA reads TGCGCCAGCAGCTTGGACCCAACCAATCAGCCCCAGCATTTT. Residues: CASSLDPTNQPQHF.

The V call is TRBV19, the J call TRBJ2-1; D ambiguous. Per germline, CDR1 LNHDA and CDR2 SQIVND (reference sequence). CDR3 size: 15 residues. The ends were cut back, 3 bases at V and 0 bases at J, with 9 bases in the middle. The DNA for the CDR3 is TGTGCCAGTAGTATGTCCTCGAGCTCCTACAATGAGCAGTTCTTC. Its translation: CASSMSSSSYNEQFF.

The V gene is TRBV20-1, the J gene TRBJ2-3; 10 nucleotides agree with TRBD1. V trimming: 5 bases; J trimming: 6 bases; junction bases outside the gene matches: 11. Germline assignment: CDR1 DFQATT and CDR2 SNEGSKA (reference sequence). The CDR3 contains 15 residues. CDR3 in DNA: TGCAGTGCTGGAACCGGGACAGGGGTTGGCGATACGCAGTATTTT. Translated: CSAGTGTGVGDTQYF.

This clonotype was seen a handful of times. V usage is TRBV6-5 and J usage is TRBJ2-5; a weak D match, TRBD1 (5 bases). Trimming pared 6 bases from V and 1 base from J, leaving 18 bases between. Germline CDR1 is MNHEY and CDR2 is SVGAGI. This CDR3 has 16 residues. This chain's CDR3 is CASSPFTGGSQETQYF. The CDR3 DNA follows: TGTGCCAGCAGCCCCTTCACAGGCGGCAGCCAAGAGACCCAGTACTTC.

The chain has TRBV20-1 and TRBJ2-1; 7 nucleotides line up with TRBD2. J lost 6 bases, V lost 3 bases, and 11 bases had no gene match. The germline V gene encodes CDR1 DFQATT and CDR2 SNEGSKA (reference sequence). The CDR3 loop spans 15 amino acids. The CDR3 loop is CSASSFGRQSNEQFF. CDR3 DNA: TGCAGTGCTAGTTCGTTCGGGAGGCAAAGCAATGAGCAGTTCTTC.

Only one count was recorded for this clonotype. CDR3 nucleotides: TGTGCCAGCTCACCACTACAGGAAGGGAATGAGCAGTTCTTC. It encodes CASSPLQEGNEQFF. The V and J genes are TRBV18 and TRBJ2-1, with D possibly being TRBD1 (5 bases). V lost 1 base to trimming and J lost 7 bases, with 11 bases between them. From germline, CDR1 is KGHSH and CDR2 LQKENI. The length of the CDR3 is 14 residues. The entire variable domain, with the rest obtained from reference TRBV18 and TRBJ2-1, is as follows: NAGVMQNPRHLVRRRGQEARLRCSPMKGHSHVYWYRQLPEEGLKFMVYLQKENIIDESGMPKERFSAEFPKEGPSILRIQQVVRGDSAAYFCASSPLQEGNEQFFGPGTRLTVL.

This chain links TRBV6-1 with TRBJ2-4; D is possibly TRBD1 or TRBD2 (5 bases each). The DNA matches TRBJ2-5 better at its end, which makes the J call doubtful. Looked up from germline, CDR1 is MNHNS and CDR2 is SASEGT. The CDR3 is made up of 13 amino acids. DNA of the CDR3: TGTGCCAGCAGGGTAGGGACCCAAGAGACCCAGTACTTC. Its protein product is CASRVGTQETQYF.

The chain carries TRBV7-9 and TRBJ2-7; the D gene is possibly TRBD1 (5 bases). This CDR3 is 14 amino acids long. CDR1 is SEHNR, CDR2 FQNEAQ, per germline (reference sequence). Trimming stripped 5 bases from V and 2 bases from J, with 13 bases between. Written as DNA, the CDR3 is TGTGCCAGCAGCCATCAGACAGTTCCCTACGAGCAGTACTTC. Its translation is CASSHQTVPYEQYF.

This clonotype was recorded only once. CDR3 nucleotides: TGTGCCAGCAGCCCTACGGGACAGCCCCAGGGGCCCCAGCATTTT. This sequence encodes CASSPTGQPQGPQHF. The rearrangement links TRBV3-1 to TRBJ1-5; TRBD1 matches at 7 bases. Losses at the gene ends were 4 bases for V and 9 bases for J; bases not matched to a gene: 12. This CDR3 region has 15 residues. The V gene's germline CDR1 is LGHDT and CDR2 YNNKEL (reference sequence). Combining the CDR3 with reference TRBV3-1 and TRBJ1-5 gives the whole variable domain DTAVSQTPKYLVTQMGNDKSIKCEQNLGHDTMYWYKQDSKKFLKIMFSYNNKELIINETVPNRFSPKSPDKAHLNLHINSLELGDSAVYFCASSPTGQPQGPQHFGDGTRLSIL.

J is TRBJ1-1 and V is TRBV7-2; 7 nucleotides align to TRBD1. Trimming at V came to 5 bases and at J to 6 bases, leaving 24 bases not matched to a gene. The CDR3 has 19 residues. The germline V gene has CDR1 SGHTA and CDR2 FQGNSA. This CDR3 is CASSPSALAARGQSAEAFF. CDR3 sequence (DNA): TGTGCCAGCAGCCCCTCAGCCCTAGCGGCAAGGGGACAGAGTGCTGAAGCTTTCTTT.

The chain couples TRBV20-1 to TRBJ2-7; TRBD1 agrees at 9 bases. The V segment lost 0 bases and the J segment 6 bases; nucleotides outside the gene matches: 15. Germline assignment: CDR1 DFQATT and CDR2 SNEGSKA (reference sequence). The CDR3 is 17 residues long. The CDR3 protein is CSARDRRGGTGLSEQYF. As DNA, the CDR3 is TGCAGTGCTAGAGATAGGCGTGGGGGGACAGGGCTTAGCGAGCAGTACTTC.

The chain links TRBV6-5 to TRBJ2-3; 11 bases agree with TRBD2. V trimming: 6 bases; J trimming: 14 bases; junction bases outside the gene matches: 16. In germline, CDR1 is MNHEY, CDR2 SVGAGI. This CDR3 region has 15 residues. CDR3 loop: CASRRLGTSGRYAYF. In nucleotides, the CDR3 is TGTGCCAGCAGGAGACTCGGGACTAGCGGAAGATACGCGTATTTT.

This clonotype was detected only once. This CDR3 reads CASSSGTGGPRPMNTEAFF. The CDR3 coding sequence is TGTGCCAGCAGCTCCGGGACAGGGGGCCCCCGGCCCATGAACACTGAAGCTTTCTTT. The chain couples TRBV5-5 to TRBJ1-1; 12 bases agree with TRBD1. The J segment lost 0 bases and the V segment lost 3 bases, leaving 12 bases of the junction unmatched. Germline V gives CDR1 SGHKS, CDR2 YYEKEE (reference sequence). The CDR3 sequence is 19 residues long. The variable domain in full, completed from reference TRBV5-5 and TRBJ1-1, reads DAGVTQSPTHLIKTRGQQVTLRCSPISGHKSVSWYQQVLGQGPQFIFQYYEKEERGRGNFPDRFSARQFPNYSSELNVNALLLGDSALYLCASSSGTGGPRPMNTEAFFGQGTRLTVV.

The V and J genes are TRBV12-3 or TRBV12-4 and TRBJ1-6; D may be TRBD1 (6 bases). Trimming pared 2 bases from V and 7 bases from J, leaving 9 bases between. This CDR3 has 14 residues. DNA for the CDR3: TGTGCCAGCAGTTTAACAGGGTCCAATTCACCCCTCCACTTT. It translates to CASSLTGSNSPLHF.

This sequence joins TRBV6-6 and TRBJ2-7; either TRBD1 or TRBD2 may fit D (5 bases each). This CDR3 has 14 residues. CDR1 and CDR2 from the germline V gene are MNHNY and SVGAGI (reference sequence). The ends were cut back, 7 bases at V and 2 bases at J, with 15 bases in the middle. Here the CDR3 reads CASTSGTTTYEQYF. CDR3 nucleotides: TGTGCCAGCACCTCCGGGACGACAACCTACGAGCAGTACTTC.

This chain connects TRBV21-1 to TRBJ2-5; TRBD1 reflects the table's D call only, with no check against the DNA. TRBV21-1 is designated a pseudogene. This CDR3 region has 15 residues. CDR3 amino acids: CASRTSRGAREAQYF. As DNA, the CDR3 is TGTGCCAGCAGGACGAGCAGGGGGGCCCGAGAGGCCCAGTACTTC.

This clonotype was counted between two and nine times. The chain has TRBV27 and TRBJ2-7; D is ambiguous. Germline CDR1 reads MNHEY; CDR2 reads SMNVEV (reference sequence). CDR3 length equals 13 residues. V was shortened by 6 bases and J by 3 bases, with 12 bases between the two germline ends. This chain's CDR3 is CASSLRENYEQYF. The CDR3 region has the DNA TGTGCCAGCAGCTTAAGGGAAAACTACGAGCAGTACTTC.

The V call is TRBV20-1, the J call TRBJ2-4; 8 bases map to TRBD2. CDR1 and CDR2 from the germline V gene are DFQATT and SNEGSKA (reference sequence). Losses at the gene ends were 5 bases for V and 2 bases for J; bases not matched to a gene: 11. This CDR3 region has 16 residues. Here the CDR3 reads CSAGEAGVGSKNIQYF. The CDR3 DNA follows: TGCAGTGCTGGGGAAGCGGGAGTGGGATCCAAAAACATTCAGTACTTC.

The chain joins TRBV4-2 to TRBJ1-5, with 12 bases identical to TRBD1. The CDR3 loop spans 19 amino acids. The germline V gene has CDR1 LGHNA and CDR2 YNFKEQ. The junction had 7 bases not matched to a gene; V was cut back by 1 base and J by 0 bases. The CDR3 coding sequence is TGTGCCAGCAGCCAAGTATCCGGGACAGGGGGCTATAGCAATCAGCCCCAGCATTTT. This codes for CASSQVSGTGGYSNQPQHF.

The sample holds a few counts of this clonotype. DNA of the CDR3: TGCAGTGCTTCTCAGGGATCGGATCTGGCCCAGCATTTT. Translating it yields CSASQGSDLAQHF. This sequence joins TRBV20-1 and TRBJ1-5; maybe TRBD1 (5 bases). Germline V CDR1 and CDR2: DFQATT, SNEGSKA (reference sequence). V lost 5 bases to trimming and J lost 11 bases, with 19 bases between them. CDR3 length: 13 amino acids.